This T cell receptor (beta chain) is from a study of T-cell reconstitution after alpha-beta-depleted transplantation in children. Germline V gene sequence: CDR1 SQVTM, CDR2 ANQGSEA. V was clipped by 6 bases and J by 4 bases, with 12 bases between them. This CDR3 has 12 residues. For TCRbeta, the library was prepared with unique molecular identifiers. TCRdb reprocessed the PCR reads via MiXCR and lists one record per CDR3 protein. In the table there are about 500,000 distinct CDR3 sequences, around a third of which are singletons. This clonotype originated in a human donor who donated a stem cell graft to a child with aplastic anemia. The V call is TRBV29-1, the J call TRBJ1-1; D is ambiguous. The specimen was PBMCs from the stem cell graft donor, collected from the stem cell graft. For the CDR3, the DNA is TGCAGCGTCGCCTCGGTTGTCACTGAAGCTTTCTTT. Its protein product is CSVASVVTEAFF.